This T cell receptor beta chain was identified during a study of shared clonotypes between healthy human individuals (dated by TCRdb to between 2020 and 2021). As for the study more broadly: Three men and two women, aged 18 to 49 years, made up the cohort. To estimate repertoire size and how much clonotypes are shared between individuals, the study performed deep sequencing of blood TCR repertoires from roughly five healthy adults. Leukapheresis yielded between about 0.94 and 10 billion PBMCs per donor. Per donor, three plates each were used for CD4 naive and CD4 memory, two for CD8 naive, and one for CD8 memory. Libraries were prepared and TCR repertoires were sequenced by different laboratories using diverse techniques, in order to increase sequencing depth and limit assay-specific biases. What the work shows at the level of the full study, not this receptor alone: Even with the large sequencing depth, rarefaction of the sorted-subset datasets indicated that sequencing was incomplete. Approximately 5% of naive CD4, more than 3% of naive CD8, roughly 2.4% of memory CD4, and around 0.42% of memory CD8 clonotypes were shared across a few donors. Compared with non-shared clonotypes, clonotypes shared by all four sorted-subset donors had higher generation probabilities. Pairwise subsampling led to the expectation that sequencing depth would affect the degree of clonotype sharing among donors. Because the study included a small number of donors, the genetic and exposure-history diversity represented was limited. Larger estimated clonotype richness was generally found for naive subsets than for memory subsets. Only blood was sampled, and tissue TCR repertoires likely differ from those in blood.

About this clone itself: Its recognized antigen is unknown. No base qualities exist here, and no much larger clone lies one base off it.

Using the deep immunoSEQ assay, multiplex PCR amplified TCR CDR3 regions from genomic DNA. Extracted genomic DNA from each cell subset was distributed evenly across all wells of several immunoSEQ 96-well plates, and each plate was treated as a replicate. Each replicate PCR for sorted subsets received 200 ng genomic DNA, equal to 28,000 or so T cell genomes. Purified libraries were measured with a Qubit 3.0 fluorometer, size-checked on a Bioanalyzer 2100, and measured again with the KAPA Library Quantification kit. Every immunoSEQ 96-well plate was sequenced on a separate single-read 150-cycle Illumina NextSeq 550 flow cell. The authors' analysis ran thus. Because only junctional sequences without quality scores were contained in the immunoSEQ output, filtering matching that applied to full-length reads could not be performed. Sequences were annotated with PyIR, a Python wrapper for IgBLAST v1.9, and V/J genes and CDR3 were assigned using IMGT germline references. Any read was removed if the V/J assignment was weak (E-value above 1e-6), the CDR3 was missing, or the read contained stop codons, out-of-frame junctions, or ambiguous translated residues. A V3J clonotype was defined by an identical inferred V gene, J gene, and CDR3 amino acid sequence. The percentage overlap between two repertoires was calculated by dividing the number of shared unique clonotypes by the size of the smaller repertoire. RTK rarefaction, the Chao1 estimator, and Recon v2.1 estimates of unobserved clonotypes were used to assess repertoire richness. Generation probabilities for all TCRbeta clonotypes obtained by the gDNA method from a handful of donors were computed using OLGA. In TCRdb, the immuneACCESS table is reduced to in-frame sequences with V and J assigned. These tables do not hold every clone; where another copy was compared, an unresolved V gene accounts for under half, and the others remain unexplained. From that table come the V and J calls and clone size; the DNA was used to work out D and trimming. The sample profile shows around 2,000,000 clones; just under 95% of them were found once. The top ten constitute around 1.1% of the sample.

CDR1 SGHRS and CDR2 YFSETQ were looked up in the germline V gene. From cysteine to phenylalanine, the CDR3 is 15 amino acids long. Just CDR3 DNA is preserved here, 45 bases in frame from base 1. Relative to germline, V is 5 bases shorter and J is 0 bases shorter, with 15 bases between their ends. For the CD8 naive samples, CD45RO-negative cells were positively selected for CCR7, yielding a CD45RA+CCR7+ population from which TemRA cells were excluded. Donors were healthy HIV-negative adults with no recently reported acute infections or vaccinations. Only Caucasian adults living in Nashville, Tennessee, USA were represented among the donors. Blood was collected by leukapheresis, and PBMCs were isolated by Ficoll-Histopaque density gradient centrifugation and then cryopreserved in liquid nitrogen vapor phase. Analytical flow cytometry was used to check the purity and quantity of every magnetically sorted T cell population. Genomic DNA was isolated from every sorted fraction and measured by UV absorbance on a Nanodrop 2000c.

The sequence was obtained from a man between 18 and 35 years old in good health. The chain was built from TRBV5-1 and TRBJ2-7; a tentative D match to TRBD1 spans 5 bases. Sequenced input: naive CD8+ T cells sorted from blood. In the paper's terms, the cell subset or site label means: CD45RA+CCR7+. The encoded CDR3 is CASSYDRLFSYEQYF. The sequenced DNA: TGCGCCAGCAGTTATGACAGACTCTTCTCCTACGAGCAGTACTTC.